This TCR beta chain was identified in a study of cytomegalovirus exposure and HLA in healthy donors. Trimming cost V 5 bases and J 1 base, with 11 bases left between them. Germline CDR1 is SGHAT and CDR2 is FQNNGV. The CDR3 covers 14 residues. To note about this clone: What it binds is unknown.

Use of 60 Vbeta and 13 Jbeta primers characterized the PCR. The assay was immunoSEQ multiplex PCR, and TCRdb's table has in-frame clones only and misses some. The repertoire includes 130,000 to 150,000 clones, approximately 9% of them detected once, and 1.5% to 2% sits in the top ten. Study-level points and caveats: The productive fraction for most TCR beta V segments was about 90% or about 30% in an earlier analysis.

This rearrangement joins TRBV11-2 to TRBJ1-2; D unresolved. The receptor's source is a male donor in good health and CMV-seronegative. The source material was PBMCs. The CDR3 bases are TGTGCCAGCAGCCCCTCCCGTTTTAACTATGGCTACACCTTC. The encoded protein is CASSPSRFNYGYTF.